This T cell receptor (beta chain) was identified in a study of T cells in Graves' hyperthyroidism and ophthalmopathy (dated by TCRdb to the late 2010s). The study in broad terms: Peripheral blood was sampled at the time of initial diagnosis, prior to any treatment. To identify TCR V-J signatures that set the groups apart, the researchers used a discovery cohort of roughly 100 patients, made up of 40 to 45 with Graves' ophthalmopathy and about 55 with stable Graves' hyperthyroidism. Prospective prediction of ophthalmopathy was tested in an independent validation cohort consisting of 18 to 20 hyperthyroidism patients and 15 or so patients who later progressed to ophthalmopathy. The roughly 91 discovery patients were randomly split 7:3 into training and test sets. In several Graves' hyperthyroidism patients, the study also compared T-cell repertoires from thyroid tissue with T-cell repertoires from blood. After blood sampling, hyperthyroidism patients were treated with methimazole at a starting dose of 30 mg daily, and ophthalmopathy patients were treated with high-dose intravenous methylprednisolone. TCR Vbeta CDR3 sequencing of fewer than 150 peripheral blood samples (around 45 ophthalmopathy, 70 to 85 hyperthyroidism and 17 progressor patients) is reported in the paper. Findings and caveats that apply to the study as a whole: In validation, the model predicted progression to ophthalmopathy with approximately 71% sensitivity and 72.22% specificity, a median of around six months before onset. Most expanded thyroid clonotypes (frequency above 0.001) were also detected in blood, suggesting blood repertoires may reflect thyroid immune responses. No statistical method was used to set the sample size in advance, and investigators knew the group allocation. A 13 V-J signature model separated ophthalmopathy from stable hyperthyroidism, with approximately 87% sensitivity and roughly 82% specificity in cross-validation and 80%/75% in testing.

Graves' hyperthyroidism was defined as stable when no progression to ophthalmopathy occurred over 18 months of follow-up. Hyperthyroidism patients were newly diagnosed, had a disease duration of under 2 months, and were aged 18 to 65 years. Patients with uncontrolled infections, other autoimmune diseases, pregnancy or lactation were excluded. Diagnoses relied on clinical symptoms, serum thyroxine and TRAb, thyroid ultrasound and orbital computed tomography. Ficoll-Paque density gradient centrifugation was used to isolate PBMCs from 9.5 to 10 ml of fresh peripheral blood. Total RNA was extracted using Trizol reagent, and RNA quality was assessed on an Agilent 2100 Bioanalyzer. Unmatched junction bases come to 5, with V trimmed by 5 bases and J by 5 bases. Including the terminal cysteine and phenylalanine, the CDR3 comprises 15 residues. The CDR3 DNA has 45 bases and is translated from base 1. The CDR1 and CDR2 encoded by the germline V gene are KGHDR and SFDVKD.

Many counts were recorded for this clonotype. Its antigen is unknown. One base away there is no much larger clone; base qualities are not given. TCR beta CDR3 regions were amplified from RNA transcripts. The TCR CDR3 was subjected to a first round of RT-PCR using the HTBI primer set and the Qiagen OneStep RT-PCR kit. The libraries were constructed in a second round of multiplex PCR and then size-selected and purified. Sequencing of the libraries was done on an Illumina HiSeq2000 using paired-end 100 bp reads. Turning to the authors' computational methods: SOAPnuke was used to process the raw data, removing reads that contained adapters or uncalled bases, had a mean Phred below 15, or lacked an exact match to the constant primer or identifier. COPE v1.2.5 was used to merge the high-quality paired reads, and each unique nucleotide sequence was defined as a clonotype. MiTCR v1.1 was used to align the clonotypes against IMGT TRBV, TRBD and TRBJ reference segments. The analysis included only V-J combinations with a frequency above 0.0001, which together covered more than 99% of the repertoires. A TCS score was defined as the ratio of F50 (clonal expansion) to E x V (chaos), with BLOSUM62-based TCRdist applied between CDR3 peptides within each V-J. Welch's t-statistics and random forest reduced several hundred V-J features to 13, which were used in a naive Bayes classifier (R e1071). TCRdb trimmed the raw reads at Q25, called clones with MiXCR and kept productive beta chains. Entries are consolidated by CDR3 protein sequence, retaining the most common genes and DNA. The authors' filters were not applied to this entry. For this sample there are 500,000 to 550,000 distinct CDR3 sequences; around 20% appear just once. The ten largest clones add up to approximately 26% of the sample.

Sequenced sample: blood. This TCR was recovered from a man aged 18 to 30 with Graves' hyperthyroidism. The rearrangement combines TRBV24-1 with TRBJ2-5; 12 middle bases align to TRBD2. The CDR3 in this case is CATSVLAGGHETQYF. The sequenced DNA: TGTGCCACCAGTGTCCTAGCGGGGGGGCATGAGACCCAGTACTTC.